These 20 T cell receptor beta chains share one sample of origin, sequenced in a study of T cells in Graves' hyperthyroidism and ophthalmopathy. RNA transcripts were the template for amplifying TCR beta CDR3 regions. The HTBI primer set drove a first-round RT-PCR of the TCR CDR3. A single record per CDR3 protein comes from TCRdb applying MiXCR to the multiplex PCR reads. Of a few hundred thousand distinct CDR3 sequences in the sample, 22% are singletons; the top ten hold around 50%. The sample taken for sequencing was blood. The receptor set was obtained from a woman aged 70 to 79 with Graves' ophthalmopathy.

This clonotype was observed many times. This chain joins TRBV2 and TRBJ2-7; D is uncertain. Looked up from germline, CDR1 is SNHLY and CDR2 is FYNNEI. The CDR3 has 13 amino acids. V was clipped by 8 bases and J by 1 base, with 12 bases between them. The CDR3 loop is CASSVGHSYEQYF. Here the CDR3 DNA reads TGTGCCAGCTCAGTAGGTCATTCCTACGAGCAGTACTTC.

The CDR3 sequence is CASSQGLGLAGFSSYNEQFF. In nucleotides, the CDR3 is TGTGCCAGCAGCCAAGGCCTGGGACTAGCGGGCTTTAGCTCCTACAATGAGCAGTTCTTC. The V gene is TRBV3-1, the J gene TRBJ2-1; 12 nucleotides match TRBD2. The J segment lost 0 bases and the V segment lost 1 base, leaving 10 bases of the junction unmatched. CDR3 size: 20 residues. Germline lookup yields CDR1 LGHDT and CDR2 YNNKEL (reference sequence).

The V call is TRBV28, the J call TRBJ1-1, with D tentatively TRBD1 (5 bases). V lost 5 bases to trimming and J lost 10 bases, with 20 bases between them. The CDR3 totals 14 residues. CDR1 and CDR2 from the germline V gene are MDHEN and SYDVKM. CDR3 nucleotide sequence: TGTGCCAGCAGTCCCGAGGGGTCTAGATTTGTAGCTTTCTTT. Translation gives CASSPEGSRFVAFF.

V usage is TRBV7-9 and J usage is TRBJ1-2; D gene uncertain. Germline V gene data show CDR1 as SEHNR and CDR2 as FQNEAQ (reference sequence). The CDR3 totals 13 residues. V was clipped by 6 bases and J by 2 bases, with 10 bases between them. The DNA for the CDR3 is TGTGCCAGCAGTTTACATTCGAACTATGGCTACACCTTC. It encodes CASSLHSNYGYTF.

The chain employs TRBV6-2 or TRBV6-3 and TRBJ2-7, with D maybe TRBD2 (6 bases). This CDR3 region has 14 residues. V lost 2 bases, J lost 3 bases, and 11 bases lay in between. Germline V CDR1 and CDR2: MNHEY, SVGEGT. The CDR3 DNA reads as TGTGCCAGCAGTTACGTGGGAGGACTCTACGAGCAGTACTTC. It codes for CASSYVGGLYEQYF.

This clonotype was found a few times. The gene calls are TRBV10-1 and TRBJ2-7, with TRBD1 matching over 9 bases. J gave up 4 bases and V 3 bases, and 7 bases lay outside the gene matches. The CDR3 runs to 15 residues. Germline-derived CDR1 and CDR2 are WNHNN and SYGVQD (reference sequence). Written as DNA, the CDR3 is TGCGCCAGCAGTGACCGGACAGGGGCCTTATACGAGCAGTACTTC. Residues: CASSDRTGALYEQYF.

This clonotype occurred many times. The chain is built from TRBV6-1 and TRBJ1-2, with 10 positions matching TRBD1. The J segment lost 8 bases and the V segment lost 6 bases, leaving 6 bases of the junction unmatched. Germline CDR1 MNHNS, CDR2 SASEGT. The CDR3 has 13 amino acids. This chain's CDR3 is CASSETGGYGYTF. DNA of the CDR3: TGTGCCAGCAGCGAGACAGGGGGCTACGGCTACACCTTC.

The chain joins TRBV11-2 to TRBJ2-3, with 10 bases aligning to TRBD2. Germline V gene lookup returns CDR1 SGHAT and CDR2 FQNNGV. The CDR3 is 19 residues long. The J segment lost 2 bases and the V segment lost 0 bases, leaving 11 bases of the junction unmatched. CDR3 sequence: CASSLEGFGLAGDTDTQYF. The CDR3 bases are TGTGCCAGCAGCTTAGAAGGGTTCGGGCTAGCGGGAGACACAGATACGCAGTATTTT. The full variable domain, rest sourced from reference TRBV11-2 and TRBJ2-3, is EAGVAQSPRYKIIEKRQSVAFWCNPISGHATLYWYQQILGQGPKLLIQFQNNGVVDDSQLPKDRFSAERLKGVDSTLKIQPAKLEDSAVYLCASSLEGFGLAGDTDTQYFGPGTRLTVL.

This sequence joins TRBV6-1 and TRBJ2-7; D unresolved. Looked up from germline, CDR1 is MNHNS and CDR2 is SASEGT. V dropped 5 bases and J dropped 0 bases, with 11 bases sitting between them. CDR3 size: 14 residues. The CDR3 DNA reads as TGTGCCAGCAGTTATGGACGGTACTCCTACGAGCAGTACTTC. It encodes CASSYGRYSYEQYF.

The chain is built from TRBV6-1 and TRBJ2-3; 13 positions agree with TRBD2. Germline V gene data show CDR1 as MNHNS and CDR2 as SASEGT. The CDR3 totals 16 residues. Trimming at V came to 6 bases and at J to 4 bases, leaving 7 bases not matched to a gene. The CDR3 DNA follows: TGTGCCAGCAGAACTACTAGCGGGAGGGCCGCAGATACGCAGTATTTT. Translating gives CASRTTSGRAADTQYF.

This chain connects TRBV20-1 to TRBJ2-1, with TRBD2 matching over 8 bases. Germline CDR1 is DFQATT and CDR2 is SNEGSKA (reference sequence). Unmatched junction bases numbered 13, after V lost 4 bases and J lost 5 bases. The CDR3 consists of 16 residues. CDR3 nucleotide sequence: TGCAGTGCTACACCCCCCGGAACTAGCGGACACAATGAGCAGTTCTTC. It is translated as CSATPPGTSGHNEQFF.

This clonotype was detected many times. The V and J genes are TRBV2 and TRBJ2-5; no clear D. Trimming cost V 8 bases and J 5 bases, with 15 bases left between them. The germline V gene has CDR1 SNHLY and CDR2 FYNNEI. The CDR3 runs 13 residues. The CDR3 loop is CASALRVGETQYF. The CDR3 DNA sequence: TGTGCCAGCGCTCTTCGAGTCGGGGAGACCCAGTACTTC.

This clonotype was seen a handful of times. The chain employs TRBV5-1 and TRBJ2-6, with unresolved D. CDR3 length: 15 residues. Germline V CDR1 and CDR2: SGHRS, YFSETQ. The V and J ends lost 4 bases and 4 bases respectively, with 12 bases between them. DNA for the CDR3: TGCGCCAGCAGCGTGAGGCAGTCCGGGGCCAACGTCCTGACTTTC. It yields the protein CASSVRQSGANVLTF.

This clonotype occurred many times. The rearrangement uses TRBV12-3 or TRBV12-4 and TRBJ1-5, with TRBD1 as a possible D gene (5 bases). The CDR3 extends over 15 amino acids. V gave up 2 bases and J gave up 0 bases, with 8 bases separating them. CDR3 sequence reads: CASSLTGPSNQPQHF. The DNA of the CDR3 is TGTGCCAGCAGTTTAACAGGACCTAGCAATCAGCCCCAGCATTTT.

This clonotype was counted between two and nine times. DNA for the CDR3: TGTGCTAGTGGACTTCCTAGCGGTAACTACGAGCAGTACTTC. This translates into CASGLPSGNYEQYF. The rearrangement joins TRBV12-5 to TRBJ2-7; 7 positions agree with TRBD2. The CDR3 contains 14 residues. V lost 6 bases and J lost 3; bases outside the gene matches: 8. The V gene's germline CDR1 is LGHNT and CDR2 FRNRAP.

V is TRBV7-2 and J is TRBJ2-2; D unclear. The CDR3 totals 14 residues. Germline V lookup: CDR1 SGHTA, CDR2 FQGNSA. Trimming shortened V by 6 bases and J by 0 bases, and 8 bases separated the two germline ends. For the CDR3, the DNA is TGTGCCAGCAGACCCGGCCCGAACACCGGGGAGCTGTTTTTT. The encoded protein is CASRPGPNTGELFF.

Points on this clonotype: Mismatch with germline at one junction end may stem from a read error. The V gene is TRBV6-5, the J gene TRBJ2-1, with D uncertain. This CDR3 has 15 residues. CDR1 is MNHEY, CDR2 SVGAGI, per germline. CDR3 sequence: CASSYVQSSYNEQSF. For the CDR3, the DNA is TGTGCCAGCAGTTACGTACAGAGCTCCTACAATGAGCAGTCCTTC.

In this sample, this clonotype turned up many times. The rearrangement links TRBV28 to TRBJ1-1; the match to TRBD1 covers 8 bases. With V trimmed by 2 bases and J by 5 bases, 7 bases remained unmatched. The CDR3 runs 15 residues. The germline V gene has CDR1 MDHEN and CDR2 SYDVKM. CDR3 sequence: CASSLPGQGRTEAFF. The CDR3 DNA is TGTGCCAGCAGTTTACCCGGACAGGGTAGGACTGAAGCTTTCTTT.

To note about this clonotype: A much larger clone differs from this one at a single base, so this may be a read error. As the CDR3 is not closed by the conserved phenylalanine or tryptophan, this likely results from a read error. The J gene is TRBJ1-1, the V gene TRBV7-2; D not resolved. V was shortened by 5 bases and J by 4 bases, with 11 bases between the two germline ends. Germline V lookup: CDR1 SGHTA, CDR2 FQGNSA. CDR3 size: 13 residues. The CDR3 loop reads CASSLYGSTEAFL. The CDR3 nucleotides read TGTGCCAGCAGCCTCTACGGGAGCACTGAAGCTTTCCTT.

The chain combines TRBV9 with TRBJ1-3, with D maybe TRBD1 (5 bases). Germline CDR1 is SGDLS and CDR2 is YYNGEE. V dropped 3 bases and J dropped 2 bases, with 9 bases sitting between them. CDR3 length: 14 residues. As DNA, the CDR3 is TGTGCCAGCAGCGGACCAGGGCCTGGAAACACCATATATTTT. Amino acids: CASSGPGPGNTIYF.